This TCR beta chain appears in the sequencing data of a study of lymphopenia after photon versus proton radiotherapy. Comments on this clone: Antigen specificity is unknown.

The CDR3 is made up of 16 amino acids. J lost 3 bases, V lost 1 base, and 8 bases had no gene match. The germline V gene has CDR1 LGHNA and CDR2 YNFKEQ. Study-level results: Authors raise, but do not show, better survival with proton therapy. Under photons, naive T cells and diversity fell while effector/memory populations rose.

Using immunoSEQ multiplex PCR, the repertoire was profiled, and TCRdb retains in-frame clones only, with some absent. The table records 67,000 or so clones, around 87% of them present only once. The chain employs TRBV4-2 and TRBJ1-1; 7 positions agree with TRBD1. The receptor was isolated from an elderly man with esophageal cancer. The sequences come from peripheral blood, collected from a patient treated with proton-based radiotherapy. The CDR3 bases are TGTGCCAGCAGCCAAGTGGAGGGGGCCGGCGACACTGAAGCTTTCTTT. It yields the protein CASSQVEGAGDTEAFF.